This T cell receptor beta chain was identified in a study of blood T cell repertoires in COVID-19. Turning to the study itself: The samples span acute and convalescent COVID-19 from the United States, Italy and Spain.

The table came from immunoSEQ multiplex PCR; TCRdb's copy has only in-frame clones and leaves some out. The table has 52,000 or so clones, 60% to 85% seen once. Germline CDR1 and CDR2: MDHEN and SYDVKM. The CDR3 has 17 amino acids. V was clipped by 6 bases and J by 0 bases; unmatched bases: 11. Material: peripheral blood. The chain carries TRBV28 and TRBJ1-3; 7 bases agree with TRBD1. This sequence was found in a human donor in a cohort sampled during active COVID-19. CDR3 nucleotides: TGTGCCAGCAGCTCCGGGACAGCCTACTTCTCTGGAAACACCATATATTTT. Amino acids: CASSSGTAYFSGNTIYF.